The present T cell receptor beta chain was sequenced within a study of blood T cell repertoires in COVID-19. About the study: Samples of COVID-19 (acute and convalescent) were obtained from the United States, Italy and Spain.

Between the trimmed V and J ends, which lost 0 bases and 8 bases, there was a span of 4 bases. Germline assignment: CDR1 MRHNA and CDR2 SNTAGT. The CDR3 consists of 11 residues. Under the authors' procedure: Reference gene primers were amplified, and this amplification served to estimate nucleated cell counts. Here immunoSEQ multiplex PCR was the method, and the copy in TCRdb shows in-frame clones only, minus some. The V and J calls and clone size come from that table; D and trimming were worked out from the DNA. The sample carries some 240,000 clones, 75% to 90% recorded once. This clone was counted once.

The genes are TRBV6-4 and TRBJ1-2; no definite D call. The source is a woman in her 70s with COVID-19, enrolled during active disease. The specimen was peripheral blood. The CDR3 loop is CASSDSRGYTF. CDR3 nucleotide sequence: TGTGCCAGCAGTGACTCACGGGGCTACACCTTC.